This section outlines one T cell receptor beta chain sequence together with its context. Its antigen is currently unknown. The sorted Tregs were CD4+CD25+CD127-/low cells. J lost 5 bases, V lost 5 bases, and 15 bases had no gene match. The CDR3 totals 17 residues. From germline, CDR1 is SGHVS and CDR2 FQNEAQ. Findings and caveats of the study: The larger-cohort validation was restricted to a single TCR beta V-J rearrangement rather than whole repertoires. Tumor memory CD4+ T cell TCR gene usage was found to cluster with blood and lymph node memory CD4+ cells and with lymph node naive CD4+ cells.

Semi-nested PCR with Nested Universal Primer A followed constant-region reverse priming of full-length variable regions. Using its own MiXCR run on the 5' RACE reads, TCRdb lists one record per CDR3 protein. The table records some 9,100 distinct CDR3 sequences, 14% of them present only once. Sequenced material: Tregs sorted from blood. The TCR originated in a female donor with breast cancer. The rearrangement links TRBV7-8 to TRBJ2-7; TRBD1 agrees at 10 bases. This CDR3 reads CASSQNNPGQGSDEQYF. The CDR3 nucleotides read TGTGCCAGCAGCCAAAATAATCCGGGACAGGGGTCTGACGAGCAGTACTTC.